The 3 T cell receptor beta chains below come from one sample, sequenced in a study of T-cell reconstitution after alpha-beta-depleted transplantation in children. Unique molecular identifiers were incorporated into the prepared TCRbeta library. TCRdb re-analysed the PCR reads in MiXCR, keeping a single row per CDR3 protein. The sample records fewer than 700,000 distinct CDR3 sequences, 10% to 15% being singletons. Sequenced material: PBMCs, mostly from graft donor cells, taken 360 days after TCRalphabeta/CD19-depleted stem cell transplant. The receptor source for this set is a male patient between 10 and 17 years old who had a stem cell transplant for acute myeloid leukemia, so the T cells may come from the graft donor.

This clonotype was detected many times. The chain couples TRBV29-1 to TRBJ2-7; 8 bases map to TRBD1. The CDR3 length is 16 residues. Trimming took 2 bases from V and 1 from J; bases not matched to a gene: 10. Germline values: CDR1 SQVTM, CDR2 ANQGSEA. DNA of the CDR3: TGCAGCGTTGAATTCCTTAGGACAGGGAGGTCCTACGAGCAGTACTTC. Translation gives CSVEFLRTGRSYEQYF.

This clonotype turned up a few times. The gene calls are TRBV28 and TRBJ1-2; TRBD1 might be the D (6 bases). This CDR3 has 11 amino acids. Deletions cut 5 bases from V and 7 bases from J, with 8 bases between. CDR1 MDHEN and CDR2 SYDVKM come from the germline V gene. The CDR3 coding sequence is TGTGCCAGCAGTCAGGACAGTGGCTACACCTTC. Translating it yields CASSQDSGYTF.

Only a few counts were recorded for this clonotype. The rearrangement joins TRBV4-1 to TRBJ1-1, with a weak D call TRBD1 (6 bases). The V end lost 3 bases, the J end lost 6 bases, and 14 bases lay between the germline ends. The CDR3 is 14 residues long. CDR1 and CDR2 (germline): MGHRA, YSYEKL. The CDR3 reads CASSHGNRDPEAFF. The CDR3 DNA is TGCGCCAGCAGCCACGGAAACAGGGACCCTGAAGCTTTCTTT.